Below are 23 T cell receptor beta chains sequenced from a single sample in a study of control samples from healthy donors and cancer patients. Clones were sequenced by immunoSEQ multiplex PCR, and TCRdb holds only the in-frame ones, with some missing. The sample has about 90,000 clones, over 85% seen once. The sequencing input was blood. Receptors originate from a woman in her thirties in good health.

The V gene is TRBV28, the J gene TRBJ2-6; D may be TRBD1 or TRBD2 (5 bases each). V was pared by 1 base and J by 2 bases, with 12 bases between. The CDR3 runs to 17 residues. Germline V gene sequence: CDR1 MDHEN, CDR2 SYDVKM. DNA for the CDR3: TGTGCCAGCAGTTTATATCACCGAGGGGCTGGGGCCAACGTCCTGACTTTC. Its protein product is CASSLYHRGAGANVLTF.

This chain uses TRBV7-9 with TRBJ1-1, with D unresolved. V was cut by 5 bases and J by 0 bases, with 10 bases left in between. This CDR3 spans 14 amino acids. Germline CDR1 is SEHNR and CDR2 is FQNEAQ (reference sequence). The CDR3 reads CASSSRVMNTEAFF. The CDR3 DNA follows: TGTGCCAGCAGCAGCCGCGTCATGAACACTGAAGCTTTCTTT. The full variable domain, completed using reference TRBV7-9 and TRBJ1-1, is DTGVSQNPRHKITKRGQNVTFRCDPISEHNRLYWYRQTLGQGPEFLTYFQNEAQLEKSRLLSDRFSAERPKGSFSTLEIQRTEQGDSAMYLCASSSRVMNTEAFFGQGTRLTVV.

The rearrangement joins TRBV28 to TRBJ1-1, with D unclear. This CDR3 contains 12 residues. Germline V gives CDR1 MDHEN, CDR2 SYDVKM. V lost 3 bases and J 5 bases, leaving 7 bases between the germline ends. CDR3 nucleotide sequence: TGTGCCAGCAGTTTCGAGGGAACTGAAGCTTTCTTT. Translating it yields CASSFEGTEAFF.

V is TRBV27 and J is TRBJ1-1, with D uncertain. CDR1 MNHEY and CDR2 SMNVEV come from the germline V gene (reference sequence). Trimming shortened V by 8 bases and J by 4 bases, and 14 bases separated the two germline ends. The CDR3 has 13 amino acids. CDR3 in DNA: TGTGCCAGCCATTTCGCAGGAAGCACTGAAGCTTTCTTT. Translation: CASHFAGSTEAFF.

This chain uses TRBV5-1 with TRBJ2-1; TRBD1 matches 8 bases. V lost 5 bases to trimming and J lost 8 bases; unmatched junction nucleotides: 12. Germline V gene lookup returns CDR1 SGHRS and CDR2 YFSETQ. The CDR3 runs 15 residues. CDR3 coding DNA: TGCGCCAGCAGTTCCCGACAGGGGCCTCTGCATGAGCAGTTCTTC. It encodes CASSSRQGPLHEQFF.

The V and J genes are TRBV2 and TRBJ2-3, with D possibly matching TRBD1 (6 bases). The V and J ends lost 3 bases and 0 bases respectively, with 10 bases between them. The germline V gene has CDR1 SNHLY and CDR2 FYNNEI. The CDR3 has 15 amino acids. CDR3 loop: CASSDQGPSTDTQYF. The CDR3 DNA follows: TGTGCCAGCAGTGATCAGGGGCCTAGCACAGATACGCAGTATTTT.

The gene calls are TRBV6-6 and TRBJ1-4; TRBD1 agrees at 7 bases. V lost 0 bases and J lost 8; bases outside the gene matches: 3. This CDR3 is 14 amino acids long. CDR1 and CDR2 from the germline V gene are MNHNY and SVGAGI (reference sequence). DNA of the CDR3: TGTGCCAGCAGTTACTCGAGACAGGGCGAAAAACTGTTTTTT. As protein: CASSYSRQGEKLFF.

The genes are TRBV21-1 and TRBJ2-7; TRBD1, the D gene given by the table, was not confirmed from the DNA. TRBV21-1 is tagged as a pseudogene. The CDR3 contains 14 residues. As DNA, the CDR3 is TGTGCCAGCACTCGGACAGGGACTCCCTACGAGCAGTACTTC. Its translation is CASTRTGTPYEQYF.

The rearrangement joins TRBV20-1 to TRBJ2-7; D remains unclear. Germline V gene lookup returns CDR1 DFQATT and CDR2 SNEGSKA (reference sequence). The CDR3 loop spans 11 amino acids. V gave up 3 bases and J gave up 4 bases, with 7 bases separating them. CDR3 coding DNA: TGCAGTGCTAGTAACAGTTACGAGCAGTACTTC. Its translation is CSASNSYEQYF.

This chain uses TRBV7-9 with TRBJ2-7; the D is unclear. The CDR3 sequence is 15 residues long. With 1 base removed from V and 3 bases from J, the gap between germline ends came to 13 bases. Germline loops: CDR1 SEHNR, CDR2 FQNEAQ (reference sequence). CDR3 region: CASSLGRLSDYEQYF. The CDR3 DNA sequence: TGTGCCAGCAGCTTAGGTCGGCTGTCCGACTACGAGCAGTACTTC.

This clone occurred once. V and J are TRBV5-1 and TRBJ2-5, with 7 bases aligning to TRBD1. This CDR3 comprises 15 residues. With V trimmed by 4 bases and J by 5 bases, 11 bases remained unmatched. Germline loops: CDR1 SGHRS, CDR2 YFSETQ. CDR3 in amino acids: CASSEVPGGSETQYF. The CDR3 DNA reads as TGCGCCAGCAGCGAGGTTCCAGGGGGTTCGGAGACCCAGTACTTC.

CDR3 loop: CASSPSSGGTDTQYF. CDR3 DNA sequence: TGTGCCAGCTCACCATCTAGTGGAGGCACAGATACGCAGTATTTT. The rearrangement uses TRBV18 and TRBJ2-3; D remains unclear. The CDR3 totals 15 residues. The ends were cut back, 2 bases at V and 1 base at J, with 10 bases in the middle. Germline CDR1 and CDR2: KGHSH and LQKENI.

The genes are TRBV11-2 and TRBJ2-7; 8 positions agree with TRBD2. CDR3 size: 15 residues. J was trimmed by 3 bases and V by 1 base; bases with no gene match: 5. Germline CDR1 SGHAT, CDR2 FQNNGV. CDR3 DNA sequence: TGTGCCAGCAGCTTAGCACTAGCGGCACACTACGAGCAGTACTTC. Amino acids: CASSLALAAHYEQYF.

CDR3: CASSWQGQETQYF. In DNA form, the CDR3 reads TGTGCCAGTAGTTGGCAGGGTCAAGAGACCCAGTACTTC. The chain uses TRBV19 and TRBJ2-5, with a tentative D call TRBD1 (5 bases). The germline V gene encodes CDR1 LNHDA and CDR2 SQIVND (reference sequence). The germline V and J ends were trimmed by 5 bases and 2 bases, with 9 bases remaining between them. The CDR3 contains 13 residues. Looking up the rest from reference TRBV19 and TRBJ2-5 gives the full variable domain: DGGITQSPKYLFRKEGQNVTLSCEQNLNHDAMYWYRQDPGQGLRLIYYSQIVNDFQKGDIAEGYSVSREKKESFPLTVTSAQKNPTAFYLCASSWQGQETQYFGPGTRLLVL.

The V call is TRBV7-9, the J call TRBJ2-2; TRBD2 matches at 8 bases. This CDR3 spans 16 amino acids. Losses at the gene ends were 5 bases for V and 3 bases for J; bases not matched to a gene: 8. CDR1 and CDR2 from the germline V gene are SEHNR and FQNEAQ (reference sequence). CDR3 sequence (DNA): TGTGCCAGCAGCCAAATAGCGGGACGGTACACCGGGGAGCTGTTTTTT. It yields the protein CASSQIAGRYTGELFF.

The J gene is TRBJ2-3, the V gene TRBV7-9; TRBD2 aligns across 9 bases. The germline V gene encodes CDR1 SEHNR and CDR2 FQNEAQ (reference sequence). This CDR3 has 17 residues. The V segment lost 5 bases and the J segment 0 bases; nucleotides outside the gene matches: 9. CDR3 coding DNA: TGTGCCAGCAGCCCCGGCGGGACTAGCACAAGCACAGATACGCAGTATTTT. This translates into CASSPGGTSTSTDTQYF.

The count of this clone is one. The J gene is TRBJ1-6, the V gene TRBV28, with TRBD1 identical over 8 bases. Germline V gene sequence: CDR1 MDHEN, CDR2 SYDVKM. The trim removed 5 bases at V and 10 bases at J, leaving 7 bases unmatched. The CDR3 totals 14 residues. CDR3 nucleotide sequence: TGTGCCAGCAGTCTACAGGGGGGGGGCTCACCCCTCCACTTT. The encoded protein is CASSLQGGGSPLHF.

The chain couples TRBV11-2 to TRBJ1-3; a weak D match, TRBD1 (6 bases). This CDR3 is built from 14 residues. Germline V gene data show CDR1 as SGHAT and CDR2 as FQNNGV. The V gene lost 5 bases and the J gene lost 0 bases, with 8 bases spanning the gap. This CDR3 reads CASSPQGSGNTIYF. The CDR3 DNA is TGTGCCAGCAGCCCACAGGGCTCTGGAAACACCATATATTTT.

This clone occurred once. V usage is TRBV28 and J usage is TRBJ1-4, with 8 positions matching TRBD1. Looked up from germline, CDR1 is MDHEN and CDR2 is SYDVKM. This CDR3 has 15 residues. V was pared by 4 bases and J by 7 bases, with 8 bases of the junction left unmatched. CDR3 amino acids: CASSSTGAVGEKLFF. The CDR3, as DNA: TGTGCCAGCAGTTCGACAGGGGCGGTAGGTGAAAAACTGTTTTTT.

This clone was recorded once. The rearrangement joins TRBV2 to TRBJ2-7, with TRBD2 matching 15 bases. Germline V CDR1 and CDR2: SNHLY, FYNNEI. The V segment lost 6 bases and the J segment 0 bases; nucleotides outside the gene matches: 15. The CDR3 spans 20 residues. This CDR3 is CASRGFEGLAGGRSSYEQYF. Written as DNA, the CDR3 is TGTGCCAGCAGGGGCTTCGAGGGACTAGCGGGGGGCAGGAGCTCCTACGAGCAGTACTTC.

The chain recombines TRBV18 with TRBJ2-3, with no clear D. V shed 4 bases and J shed 5 bases, with 7 bases lying between them. Per germline, CDR1 KGHSH and CDR2 LQKENI. The CDR3 runs 12 residues. The CDR3 here is CASSRTEDTQYF. CDR3 nucleotide sequence: TGTGCCAGCTCACGAACAGAAGATACGCAGTATTTT.

V is TRBV30 and J is TRBJ1-2; D call uncertain. The CDR3 is 11 residues long. The germline gives CDR1 GTSNPN, CDR2 SVGIG (reference sequence). V was clipped by 0 bases and J by 7 bases, with 6 bases between them. The CDR3 sequence: CAWSVISGYTF. For the CDR3, the DNA is TGTGCCTGGAGTGTAATCTCTGGCTACACCTTC.

This clone has more than one count but fewer than ten. The genes are TRBV6-6 and TRBJ1-1; D not resolved. Trimming removed 11 bases from V and 1 base from J, with 11 bases in between. Germline V lookup: CDR1 MNHNY, CDR2 SVGAGI (reference sequence). There are 12 residues in the CDR3. CDR3 in amino acids: CAGRVGNTEAFF. CDR3 sequence (DNA): TGTGCCGGCCGTGTAGGGAACACTGAAGCTTTCTTT.